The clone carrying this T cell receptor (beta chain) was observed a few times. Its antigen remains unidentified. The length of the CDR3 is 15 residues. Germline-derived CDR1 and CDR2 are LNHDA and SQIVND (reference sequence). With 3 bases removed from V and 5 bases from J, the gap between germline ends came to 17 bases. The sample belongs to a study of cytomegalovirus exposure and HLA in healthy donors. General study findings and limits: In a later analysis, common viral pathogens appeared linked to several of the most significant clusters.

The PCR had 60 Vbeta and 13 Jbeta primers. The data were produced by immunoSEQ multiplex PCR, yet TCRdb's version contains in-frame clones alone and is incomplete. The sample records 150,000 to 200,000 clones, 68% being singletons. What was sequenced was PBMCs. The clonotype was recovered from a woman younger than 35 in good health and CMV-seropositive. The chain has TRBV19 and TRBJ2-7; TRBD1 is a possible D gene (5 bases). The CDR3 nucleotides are TGTGCCAGTAGTATTAGTGCCAGGGATAGGAACGAGCAGTACTTC. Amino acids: CASSISARDRNEQYF.